Each of the 25 T cell receptor beta chains below was sequenced from the same sample in a study of CD8+ T cells in alopecia areata. Sequencing used cDNA as its template, made by extracting RNA and reverse transcribing it. Repertoires were generated with immunoSEQ multiplex PCR, while TCRdb's copy carries only in-frame clones and drops some. The profile shows around 82,000 clones, around 54% of them singletons. Sequenced sample: NKG2D-high CD8+ T cells sorted from blood. These receptors all stem from a human donor with alopecia areata.

The chain carries TRBV5-1 and TRBJ1-2, with a possible D match to TRBD1 (6 bases). Germline V lookup: CDR1 SGHRS, CDR2 YFSETQ. The CDR3 sequence is 16 residues long. V lost 3 bases to trimming and J lost 6 bases, with 21 bases between them. This CDR3 is CASSSLTGSSEDGYTF. CDR3 DNA: TGCGCCAGCAGCTCGCTGACAGGCTCGAGCGAAGATGGCTACACCTTC.

Only one count was recorded for this clone. This chain connects TRBV7-9 to TRBJ2-3; TRBD1 or TRBD2 may be the D gene (5 bases each). The CDR3 totals 16 residues. The V end was cut by 0 bases, the J end by 2 bases, with 12 bases between. Germline assignment: CDR1 SEHNR and CDR2 FQNEAQ (reference sequence). Here the CDR3 DNA reads TGTGCCAGCAGCTTAGCGGGGGTGAGCGACACAGATACGCAGTATTTT. This codes for CASSLAGVSDTDTQYF.

In this sample, this clone turned up a few times. The J gene is TRBJ1-1, the V gene TRBV29-1, with a tentative D call TRBD1 (5 bases). The CDR3 spans 12 residues. Between the trimmed V and J ends, which lost 4 bases and 3 bases, there was a span of 9 bases. CDR1 and CDR2 (germline): SQVTM, ANQGSEA. CDR3 sequence (DNA): TGCAGCGTTGTGGGGGGATACACTGAAGCTTTCTTT. It is translated as CSVVGGYTEAFF.

The rearrangement uses TRBV2 and TRBJ2-7; the D call may be TRBD1 or TRBD2 (6 bases each). This CDR3 has 13 amino acids. Trimming took 11 bases from V and 2 from J, leaving 16 bases between them. Germline values: CDR1 SNHLY, CDR2 FYNNEI. The CDR3 reads CAAVRGTTYEQYF. In DNA, the CDR3 is TGTGCCGCGGTACGCGGGACAACCTACGAGCAGTACTTC.

CDR3 protein: CASSLGGPLLTYEQYF. The CDR3 DNA follows: TGTGCCAGCAGCTTAGGTGGACCCCTTCTTACCTACGAGCAGTACTTC. The chain couples TRBV7-9 to TRBJ2-7, with D hard to call. Germline CDR1 is SEHNR and CDR2 is FQNEAQ (reference sequence). Trimming cost V 1 base and J 2 bases, with 15 bases left between them. The CDR3 extends over 16 amino acids.

In its sample, this clone was seen a few times. The CDR3: CASSSERGRAWNEQFF. The CDR3 DNA reads TGTGCCAGCAGCTCAGAGAGGGGGAGGGCGTGGAATGAGCAGTTCTTC. This chain connects TRBV11-2 to TRBJ2-1; D is perhaps TRBD2 (7 bases). The V end lost 4 bases, the J end lost 7 bases, and 20 bases lay between the germline ends. In germline, CDR1 is SGHAT, CDR2 FQNNGV. The CDR3 loop spans 16 amino acids.

The table lists this clone with a few counts. The chain links TRBV20-1 to TRBJ2-3, with a possible D match to TRBD1 (5 bases). Trimming shortened V by 4 bases and J by 7 bases, and 9 bases separated the two germline ends. The germline CDR1 and CDR2 sequences are DFQATT and SNEGSKA (reference sequence). The CDR3 spans 11 residues. CDR3 protein: CSATDSYTQYF. The CDR3 DNA sequence: TGCAGTGCTACAGACAGCTATACGCAGTATTTT.

This clone was picked up a small number of times. CDR3 sequence: CSVDLGFPYEQYF. Written as DNA, the CDR3 is TGCAGCGTTGATCTGGGCTTTCCCTACGAGCAGTACTTC. The genes are TRBV29-1 and TRBJ2-7, with D uncertain. Trimming removed 3 bases from V and 2 bases from J, with 11 bases in between. The CDR3 contains 13 residues. Germline V gene data show CDR1 as SQVTM and CDR2 as ANQGSEA.

This clone was seen more than once but under ten times. The chain links TRBV28 to TRBJ1-2; D is perhaps TRBD1 (5 bases). The CDR3 consists of 16 residues. V lost 6 bases to trimming and J lost 6 bases, with 23 bases between them. In germline, CDR1 is MDHEN, CDR2 SYDVKM. The CDR3 bases are TGTGCCAGCAGCCCGGGGACTCTGCGGGACTATGATGGCTACACCTTC. Translated, it gives CASSPGTLRDYDGYTF.

This clone showed up just once. CDR3 sequence (DNA): TGTGCCAGCAGCGGGACTAGCTACCACAATGAGCAGTTCTTC. It translates to CASSGTSYHNEQFF. J is TRBJ2-1 and V is TRBV13; 9 bases match TRBD2. Germline CDR1 PRHDT, CDR2 FYEKMQ (reference sequence). CDR3 size: 14 residues. The trim removed 5 bases at V and 5 bases at J, leaving 4 bases unmatched. The full variable domain, with the rest looked up from reference TRBV13 and TRBJ2-1, is AAGVIQSPRHLIKEKRETATLKCYPIPRHDTVYWYQQGPGQDPQFLISFYEKMQSDKGSIPDRFSAQQFSDYHSELNMSSLELGDSALYFCASSGTSYHNEQFFGPGTRLTVL.

This clone was seen more than once but under ten times. The chain has TRBV2 and TRBJ2-1; no clear D gene. V gave up 6 bases and J gave up 7 bases, with 4 bases separating them. The CDR3 sequence is 10 residues long. Germline CDR1 reads SNHLY; CDR2 reads FYNNEI. CDR3 bases: TGTGCCAGCAGGATTAATGAGCAGTTCTTC. Translated, it gives CASRINEQFF.

The rearrangement links TRBV19 to TRBJ2-1, with D tentatively TRBD2 (6 bases). Trimming took off 3 bases at V and 4 bases at J, with 22 bases between the two ends. Germline CDR1 LNHDA, CDR2 SQIVND (reference sequence). This CDR3 is built from 18 residues. The CDR3 DNA sequence: TGTGCCAGTAGTATCTATACACCGGAAGCGGGCCTTTACAATGAGCAGTTCTTC. The encoded protein is CASSIYTPEAGLYNEQFF.

The genes are TRBV5-1 and TRBJ1-1; no reliable D call. Deletions cut 0 bases from V and 4 bases from J, with 16 bases between. This CDR3 comprises 16 residues. Looked up from germline, CDR1 is SGHRS and CDR2 is YFSETQ. Written as DNA, the CDR3 is TGCGCCAGCAGCTTGGGGGCCCTACAGAGATCCACTGAAGCTTTCTTT. The encoded protein is CASSLGALQRSTEAFF.

This clone has just a few counts. This chain joins TRBV30 and TRBJ2-3, with D hard to call. Germline assignment: CDR1 GTSNPN and CDR2 SVGIG (reference sequence). Trimming took off 0 bases at V and 6 bases at J, with 7 bases between the two ends. CDR3 length equals 12 residues. The CDR3 sequence is CAWSVSVDTQYF. CDR3 nucleotide sequence: TGTGCCTGGAGTGTTTCCGTGGATACGCAGTATTTT.

The V and J genes are TRBV28 and TRBJ2-3; no definite D call. V was cut by 3 bases and J by 0 bases, with 10 bases left in between. The CDR3 extends over 15 amino acids. CDR1 and CDR2 (germline): MDHEN, SYDVKM. The CDR3 protein is CASSFRGPSTDTQYF. The DNA of the CDR3 is TGTGCCAGCAGTTTCCGAGGACCTAGCACAGATACGCAGTATTTT.

The J gene is TRBJ2-6, the V gene TRBV9; D remains unclear. The CDR3 runs to 14 residues. The germline V and J ends were trimmed by 2 bases and 1 base, with 4 bases remaining between them. Germline assignment: CDR1 SGDLS and CDR2 YYNGEE. This chain's CDR3 is CASSVGSGANVLTF. CDR3 in DNA: TGTGCCAGCAGCGTGGGATCTGGGGCCAACGTCCTGACTTTC.

This clone showed up just a few times. The chain has TRBV7-9 and TRBJ2-1; TRBD2 aligns across 11 bases. Trimming at V came to 5 bases and at J to 5 bases, leaving 5 bases not matched to a gene. Germline CDR1 reads SEHNR; CDR2 reads FQNEAQ (reference sequence). This CDR3 has 15 amino acids. DNA for the CDR3: TGTGCCAGCAGCCTCGTGGGACTAGCGGACAATGAGCAGTTCTTC. Its translation: CASSLVGLADNEQFF. Complete variable domain (other parts from reference TRBV7-9 and TRBJ2-1): DTGVSQNPRHKITKRGQNVTFRCDPISEHNRLYWYRQTLGQGPEFLTYFQNEAQLEKSRLLSDRFSAERPKGSFSTLEIQRTEQGDSAMYLCASSLVGLADNEQFFGPGTRLTVL.

This clone occurred a few times. The genes are TRBV29-1 and TRBJ2-1; maybe TRBD1 (5 bases). Germline CDR1 is SQVTM and CDR2 is ANQGSEA. The CDR3 is made up of 14 amino acids. The V gene lost 5 bases and the J gene lost 4 bases, with 15 bases spanning the gap. CDR3 region: CSVTAQGAYNEQFF. The CDR3 DNA follows: TGCAGCGTTACAGCTCAAGGGGCTTACAATGAGCAGTTCTTC.

The genes are TRBV6-5 and TRBJ1-5; D uncertain. The CDR3 consists of 13 residues. V gave up 5 bases and J gave up 3 bases, with 8 bases separating them. The V gene's germline CDR1 is MNHEY and CDR2 SVGAGI. This chain's CDR3 is CASSADLNQPQHF. CDR3 nucleotide sequence: TGTGCCAGCAGTGCTGACCTCAATCAGCCCCAGCATTTT.

This clone was seen only a few times. The chain is built from TRBV19 and TRBJ2-1; 8 nucleotides align to TRBD2. CDR1 is LNHDA, CDR2 SQIVND, per germline (reference sequence). With 3 bases clipped from V and 7 bases from J, the junction kept 8 bases outside the gene matches. The CDR3 has 15 residues. In DNA, the CDR3 is TGTGCCAGTAGTATCCGGGCTAGCGGGTGGAATGAGCAGTTCTTC. This codes for CASSIRASGWNEQFF. The entire variable domain, with the rest obtained from reference TRBV19 and TRBJ2-1, is as follows: DGGITQSPKYLFRKEGQNVTLSCEQNLNHDAMYWYRQDPGQGLRLIYYSQIVNDFQKGDIAEGYSVSREKKESFPLTVTSAQKNPTAFYLCASSIRASGWNEQFFGPGTRLTVL.

This clone was detected only a few times. This chain joins TRBV11-2 and TRBJ2-7; 7 bases fit TRBD2. The CDR3 is made up of 15 amino acids. The junction had 7 bases not matched to a gene; V was cut back by 5 bases and J by 0 bases. In germline, CDR1 is SGHAT, CDR2 FQNNGV. The CDR3 sequence: CASSPASGPSYEQYF. For the CDR3, the DNA is TGTGCCAGCAGCCCCGCTAGCGGTCCCTCCTACGAGCAGTACTTC.

This clone was observed a single time. This chain joins TRBV6-6 and TRBJ2-3; TRBD1 matches at 7 bases. CDR1 is MNHNY, CDR2 SVGAGI, per germline (reference sequence). The CDR3 runs to 14 residues. The ends lost 6 bases at V and 2 bases at J; junction bases unmatched: 5. This chain's CDR3 is CASRETGNTDTQYF. The CDR3 nucleotides are TGTGCCAGCAGAGAGACAGGGAACACAGATACGCAGTATTTT.

Only one count was recorded for this clone. This sequence joins TRBV27 and TRBJ2-7; D may correspond to TRBD1 or TRBD2 (5 bases each). Germline V gives CDR1 MNHEY, CDR2 SMNVEV (reference sequence). The CDR3 is 14 amino acids. Trimming took off 8 bases at V and 7 bases at J, with 21 bases between the two ends. CDR3 sequence: CASAWGYRFWEQYF. CDR3 nucleotide sequence: TGTGCCAGCGCTTGGGGGTACAGATTTTGGGAGCAGTACTTC.

In its sample, this clone ranks as medium-sized. Additional DNA sequences in this sample encode the identical CDR3. The genes are TRBV29-1 and TRBJ1-5, with TRBD1 matching over 8 bases. Trimming at V came to 4 bases and at J to 3 bases, leaving 5 bases not matched to a gene. CDR3 size: 14 residues. The germline CDR1 and CDR2 sequences are SQVTM and ANQGSEA. The CDR3 DNA is TGCAGCGTTGGGGACAGGCTCTCCAATCAGCCCCAGCATTTT. Encoded protein: CSVGDRLSNQPQHF.

The J gene is TRBJ2-1, the V gene TRBV6-5, with 10 bases aligning to TRBD2. The germline V gene encodes CDR1 MNHEY and CDR2 SVGAGI. The ends lost 8 bases at V and 4 bases at J; junction bases unmatched: 2. The CDR3 is made up of 13 amino acids. The CDR3 region has the DNA TGTGCCAGCCAAGCGGGGGGGTACAATGAGCAGTTCTTC. This sequence encodes CASQAGGYNEQFF.